The clone carrying this T cell receptor (beta chain) was detected only a few times. CDR3 length equals 16 residues. Trimming removed 4 bases at V and 3 bases at J, with 17 bases between. This entry belongs to a study of blood T cell repertoires in COVID-19. Study-level information: Samples representing acute and convalescent COVID-19 were sourced from the United States, Italy and Spain. T cells, B-cell-depleted T cells, or PBMCs supplied cDNA or gDNA.

Original data processing: Cell counts per sample came from amplifying reference gene primers. Clones were sequenced by immunoSEQ multiplex PCR, and TCRdb holds only the in-frame ones, with some missing. Clone size and the V and J calls come from that table; the DNA yielded D and trimming. This repertoire shows 100,000 to 150,000 clones, around 83% found once; its top ten account for about 6.3%. This chain links TRBV5-3 with TRBJ1-5, with a weak D call TRBD1 (5 bases). TRBV5-3 falls under the ORF class, with uncertain function. This receptor was identified in a man aged 80 or over with active or convalescent COVID-19. Material for sequencing was peripheral blood. In nucleotides, the CDR3 is TGTGCCAGAAGCCCAATGGATCCAGGGCACAATCAGCCCCAGCATTTT. This encodes CARSPMDPGHNQPQHF.